Presented here are 20 T cell receptor beta chains from one specimen sequenced in a study of blood T cell repertoires in COVID-19. Libraries were prepared by immunoSEQ multiplex PCR; TCRdb keeps only in-frame clonotypes and omits some of them. The table records more than 250,000 clones, around 86% of them present only once. Sequenced material: peripheral blood. All receptors derive from a man aged 50 or older with active or convalescent COVID-19.

The chain couples TRBV28 to TRBJ2-7; D gene ambiguous. V shed 6 bases and J shed 2 bases, with 11 bases lying between them. CDR3 length equals 13 residues. In germline, CDR1 is MDHEN, CDR2 SYDVKM. CDR3 DNA sequence: TGTGCCAGCAGCCCCCCCCAGACCTACGAGCAGTACTTC. The encoded protein is CASSPPQTYEQYF. Supplemented by reference TRBV28 and TRBJ2-7, the full variable domain reads DVKVTQSSRYLVKRTGEKVFLECVQDMDHENMFWYRQDPGLGLRLIYFSYDVKMKEKGDIPEGYSVSREKKERFSLILESASTNQTSMYLCASSPPQTYEQYFGPGTRLTVT.

V is TRBV7-8 and J is TRBJ1-2; D not resolved. CDR3 size: 12 residues. CDR1 is SGHVS and CDR2 is FQNEAQ in the germline V gene. V lost 3 bases and J 8 bases, leaving 10 bases between the germline ends. CDR3 amino acids: CASSFGRGGYTF. For the CDR3, the DNA is TGTGCCAGCAGCTTCGGGAGAGGAGGCTACACCTTC.

This sequence joins TRBV28 and TRBJ1-5; TRBD1 matches at 8 bases. CDR1 is MDHEN and CDR2 is SYDVKM in the germline V gene. J was trimmed by 1 base and V by 6 bases; bases with no gene match: 5. This CDR3 has 15 residues. As DNA, the CDR3 is TGTGCCAGCAGACAGGGGGGAGGAAGCAATCAGCCCCAGCATTTT. It specifies CASRQGGGSNQPQHF. Using reference TRBV28 and TRBJ1-5 for the parts outside the CDR3, the full variable domain is DVKVTQSSRYLVKRTGEKVFLECVQDMDHENMFWYRQDPGLGLRLIYFSYDVKMKEKGDIPEGYSVSREKKERFSLILESASTNQTSMYLCASRQGGGSNQPQHFGDGTRLSIL.

This clone has more than one count but fewer than ten. The chain is built from TRBV30 and TRBJ1-1; D remains unclear. The CDR3 length is 13 residues. Germline V gives CDR1 GTSNPN, CDR2 SVGIG (reference sequence). The V and J ends lost 4 bases and 4 bases respectively, with 13 bases between them. The CDR3: CAWNLGSITEAFF. The CDR3 DNA reads TGTGCCTGGAATTTAGGGAGTATCACTGAAGCTTTCTTT.

V is TRBV7-2 and J is TRBJ1-5, with 9 bases lining up with TRBD1. CDR1 and CDR2 from the germline V gene are SGHTA and FQGNSA. Losses at the gene ends were 1 base for V and 6 bases for J; bases not matched to a gene: 4. CDR3 size: 15 residues. CDR3 loop: CASSLVGTGRQPQHF. CDR3 bases: TGTGCCAGCAGCTTAGTGGGGACAGGGCGTCAGCCCCAGCATTTT.

The gene calls are TRBV19 and TRBJ1-5, with 7 bases matching TRBD1. V was clipped by 5 bases and J by 2 bases; unmatched bases: 15. This CDR3 spans 18 amino acids. Germline V CDR1 and CDR2: LNHDA, SQIVND (reference sequence). The CDR3 bases are TGTGCCAGTAGTGAGCCCGCCCGACAGGGATTGGGCAATCAGCCCCAGCATTTT. This encodes CASSEPARQGLGNQPQHF.

The V gene is TRBV28, the J gene TRBJ1-2; 8 bases fit TRBD1. The CDR3 contains 14 residues. Germline V gives CDR1 MDHEN, CDR2 SYDVKM. The junction had 10 bases not matched to a gene; V was cut back by 6 bases and J by 7 bases. The CDR3 DNA reads as TGTGCCAGCAGCTATCCGGCAGGGGGCGGTGGCTACACCTTC. Translation gives CASSYPAGGGGYTF.

The chain links TRBV4-2 to TRBJ2-3, with 16 bases that match TRBD2. The junction had 10 bases not matched to a gene; V was cut back by 3 bases and J by 4 bases. The CDR3 loop spans 19 amino acids. The V gene's germline CDR1 is LGHNA and CDR2 YNFKEQ. The CDR3 loop reads CASSQEGLAGGPRADTQYF. The CDR3 nucleotides are TGTGCCAGCAGCCAGGAGGGACTAGCGGGAGGGCCGAGGGCAGATACGCAGTATTTT.

The chain employs TRBV10-3 and TRBJ1-2; TRBD1 matches at 8 bases. Germline V lookup: CDR1 ENHRY, CDR2 SYGVKD. The V segment lost 6 bases and the J segment 6 bases; nucleotides outside the gene matches: 6. The CDR3 extends over 13 amino acids. The CDR3: CAISSSTGDGYTF. Here the CDR3 DNA reads TGTGCCATCAGCTCATCGACAGGGGATGGCTACACCTTC.

The genes are TRBV28 and TRBJ1-6; 7 bases match TRBD1. Germline trimming cut 7 bases from V and 4 bases from J; bases unmatched to any gene: 7. Germline V lookup: CDR1 MDHEN, CDR2 SYDVKM. This CDR3 is 15 amino acids long. The CDR3: CASNKSGQYNSPLHF. DNA for the CDR3: TGTGCCAGCAACAAATCGGGACAGTATAATTCACCCCTCCACTTT.

V is TRBV27 and J is TRBJ2-1; a possible D gene is TRBD1 (6 bases). V lost 8 bases and J lost 6, with 11 bases in between. Looked up from germline, CDR1 is MNHEY and CDR2 is SMNVEV (reference sequence). This CDR3 is built from 12 residues. The DNA of the CDR3 is TGTGCCAGCGGAAGGGGGATCAATGAGCAGTTCTTC. Its protein product is CASGRGINEQFF.

This chain uses TRBV20-1 with TRBJ2-7, with D perhaps matching TRBD1 (6 bases). The CDR3 length is 16 residues. V dropped 3 bases and J dropped 6 bases, with 24 bases sitting between them. Germline V lookup: CDR1 DFQATT, CDR2 SNEGSKA (reference sequence). CDR3 sequence (DNA): TGCAGTGCTAGTCAGACCGGGACACCCATGTTGGCCGAGCAGTACTTC. Amino acids: CSASQTGTPMLAEQYF.

The rearrangement uses TRBV28 and TRBJ1-6; 7 positions agree with TRBD1. The CDR3 runs 15 residues. The germline CDR1 and CDR2 sequences are MDHEN and SYDVKM. V shed 2 bases and J 8 bases; nucleotides not matched to a gene: 6. The CDR3 protein is CASSLVGTEDSPLHF. CDR3 nucleotides: TGTGCCAGCAGTTTAGTAGGGACAGAGGATTCACCCCTCCACTTT.

This chain's CDR3 is CASLPARGNQPQHF. As DNA, the CDR3 is TGTGCCAGCCTACCGGCACGGGGCAATCAGCCCCAGCATTTT. The chain uses TRBV6-1 and TRBJ1-5; D unclear. Trimming removed 8 bases at V and 2 bases at J, with 13 bases between. The CDR3 extends over 14 amino acids. In germline, CDR1 is MNHNS, CDR2 SASEGT.

The chain uses TRBV5-5 and TRBJ2-3, with D tentatively TRBD2 (5 bases). V was clipped by 5 bases and J by 0 bases, with 10 bases between them. This CDR3 spans 14 amino acids. Looked up from germline, CDR1 is SGHKS and CDR2 is YYEKEE (reference sequence). Here the CDR3 reads CASSPRGSTDTQYF. In DNA form, the CDR3 reads TGTGCCAGCAGTCCAAGAGGGAGCACAGATACGCAGTATTTT.

The chain is built from TRBV4-2 and TRBJ2-3, with 7 bases that match TRBD1. CDR1 LGHNA and CDR2 YNFKEQ come from the germline V gene. This CDR3 spans 16 amino acids. The trim removed 1 base at V and 0 bases at J, leaving 4 bases unmatched. The CDR3 DNA sequence: TGTGCCAGCAGCCAAGCTGTGACAGGGAGCACAGATACGCAGTATTTT. It specifies CASSQAVTGSTDTQYF.

The sample holds one count of this clone. The genes are TRBV2 and TRBJ2-1; D remains unclear. The germline V gene has CDR1 SNHLY and CDR2 FYNNEI. The CDR3 is made up of 12 amino acids. The V end lost 3 bases, the J end lost 4 bases, and 4 bases lay between the germline ends. The CDR3 DNA reads TGTGCCAGCAGTGACTTATACAATGAGCAGTTCTTC. Protein product: CASSDLYNEQFF.

The chain has TRBV13 and TRBJ1-1; a weak D match, TRBD1 (5 bases). V shed 5 bases and J shed 1 base, with 8 bases lying between them. The CDR3 is 13 residues long. Germline CDR1 reads PRHDT; CDR2 reads FYEKMQ (reference sequence). CDR3 protein: CASSQGRNTEAFF. CDR3 DNA: TGTGCCAGCAGCCAGGGAAGGAACACTGAAGCTTTCTTT.

This chain connects TRBV3-1 (or the pseudogene TRBV3-2) to TRBJ1-5; 10 bases map to TRBD1. Germline CDR1 LGHDT, CDR2 YNNKEL (reference sequence). The CDR3 runs 18 residues. Trimming took 3 bases from V and 1 from J; bases not matched to a gene: 9. CDR3 residues: CASSQQGQGNLSNQPQHF. The DNA of the CDR3 is TGTGCCAGCAGCCAGCAGGGACAGGGGAATCTGAGCAATCAGCCCCAGCATTTT.

The chain links TRBV6-5 to TRBJ2-7, with TRBD2 matching 8 bases. Per germline, CDR1 MNHEY and CDR2 SVGAGI. The CDR3 is made up of 14 amino acids. V lost 7 bases and J lost 0; bases outside the gene matches: 5. CDR3 loop: CASKYSGASYEQYF. The CDR3 nucleotides read TGTGCCAGCAAATATAGCGGGGCCTCCTACGAGCAGTACTTC.